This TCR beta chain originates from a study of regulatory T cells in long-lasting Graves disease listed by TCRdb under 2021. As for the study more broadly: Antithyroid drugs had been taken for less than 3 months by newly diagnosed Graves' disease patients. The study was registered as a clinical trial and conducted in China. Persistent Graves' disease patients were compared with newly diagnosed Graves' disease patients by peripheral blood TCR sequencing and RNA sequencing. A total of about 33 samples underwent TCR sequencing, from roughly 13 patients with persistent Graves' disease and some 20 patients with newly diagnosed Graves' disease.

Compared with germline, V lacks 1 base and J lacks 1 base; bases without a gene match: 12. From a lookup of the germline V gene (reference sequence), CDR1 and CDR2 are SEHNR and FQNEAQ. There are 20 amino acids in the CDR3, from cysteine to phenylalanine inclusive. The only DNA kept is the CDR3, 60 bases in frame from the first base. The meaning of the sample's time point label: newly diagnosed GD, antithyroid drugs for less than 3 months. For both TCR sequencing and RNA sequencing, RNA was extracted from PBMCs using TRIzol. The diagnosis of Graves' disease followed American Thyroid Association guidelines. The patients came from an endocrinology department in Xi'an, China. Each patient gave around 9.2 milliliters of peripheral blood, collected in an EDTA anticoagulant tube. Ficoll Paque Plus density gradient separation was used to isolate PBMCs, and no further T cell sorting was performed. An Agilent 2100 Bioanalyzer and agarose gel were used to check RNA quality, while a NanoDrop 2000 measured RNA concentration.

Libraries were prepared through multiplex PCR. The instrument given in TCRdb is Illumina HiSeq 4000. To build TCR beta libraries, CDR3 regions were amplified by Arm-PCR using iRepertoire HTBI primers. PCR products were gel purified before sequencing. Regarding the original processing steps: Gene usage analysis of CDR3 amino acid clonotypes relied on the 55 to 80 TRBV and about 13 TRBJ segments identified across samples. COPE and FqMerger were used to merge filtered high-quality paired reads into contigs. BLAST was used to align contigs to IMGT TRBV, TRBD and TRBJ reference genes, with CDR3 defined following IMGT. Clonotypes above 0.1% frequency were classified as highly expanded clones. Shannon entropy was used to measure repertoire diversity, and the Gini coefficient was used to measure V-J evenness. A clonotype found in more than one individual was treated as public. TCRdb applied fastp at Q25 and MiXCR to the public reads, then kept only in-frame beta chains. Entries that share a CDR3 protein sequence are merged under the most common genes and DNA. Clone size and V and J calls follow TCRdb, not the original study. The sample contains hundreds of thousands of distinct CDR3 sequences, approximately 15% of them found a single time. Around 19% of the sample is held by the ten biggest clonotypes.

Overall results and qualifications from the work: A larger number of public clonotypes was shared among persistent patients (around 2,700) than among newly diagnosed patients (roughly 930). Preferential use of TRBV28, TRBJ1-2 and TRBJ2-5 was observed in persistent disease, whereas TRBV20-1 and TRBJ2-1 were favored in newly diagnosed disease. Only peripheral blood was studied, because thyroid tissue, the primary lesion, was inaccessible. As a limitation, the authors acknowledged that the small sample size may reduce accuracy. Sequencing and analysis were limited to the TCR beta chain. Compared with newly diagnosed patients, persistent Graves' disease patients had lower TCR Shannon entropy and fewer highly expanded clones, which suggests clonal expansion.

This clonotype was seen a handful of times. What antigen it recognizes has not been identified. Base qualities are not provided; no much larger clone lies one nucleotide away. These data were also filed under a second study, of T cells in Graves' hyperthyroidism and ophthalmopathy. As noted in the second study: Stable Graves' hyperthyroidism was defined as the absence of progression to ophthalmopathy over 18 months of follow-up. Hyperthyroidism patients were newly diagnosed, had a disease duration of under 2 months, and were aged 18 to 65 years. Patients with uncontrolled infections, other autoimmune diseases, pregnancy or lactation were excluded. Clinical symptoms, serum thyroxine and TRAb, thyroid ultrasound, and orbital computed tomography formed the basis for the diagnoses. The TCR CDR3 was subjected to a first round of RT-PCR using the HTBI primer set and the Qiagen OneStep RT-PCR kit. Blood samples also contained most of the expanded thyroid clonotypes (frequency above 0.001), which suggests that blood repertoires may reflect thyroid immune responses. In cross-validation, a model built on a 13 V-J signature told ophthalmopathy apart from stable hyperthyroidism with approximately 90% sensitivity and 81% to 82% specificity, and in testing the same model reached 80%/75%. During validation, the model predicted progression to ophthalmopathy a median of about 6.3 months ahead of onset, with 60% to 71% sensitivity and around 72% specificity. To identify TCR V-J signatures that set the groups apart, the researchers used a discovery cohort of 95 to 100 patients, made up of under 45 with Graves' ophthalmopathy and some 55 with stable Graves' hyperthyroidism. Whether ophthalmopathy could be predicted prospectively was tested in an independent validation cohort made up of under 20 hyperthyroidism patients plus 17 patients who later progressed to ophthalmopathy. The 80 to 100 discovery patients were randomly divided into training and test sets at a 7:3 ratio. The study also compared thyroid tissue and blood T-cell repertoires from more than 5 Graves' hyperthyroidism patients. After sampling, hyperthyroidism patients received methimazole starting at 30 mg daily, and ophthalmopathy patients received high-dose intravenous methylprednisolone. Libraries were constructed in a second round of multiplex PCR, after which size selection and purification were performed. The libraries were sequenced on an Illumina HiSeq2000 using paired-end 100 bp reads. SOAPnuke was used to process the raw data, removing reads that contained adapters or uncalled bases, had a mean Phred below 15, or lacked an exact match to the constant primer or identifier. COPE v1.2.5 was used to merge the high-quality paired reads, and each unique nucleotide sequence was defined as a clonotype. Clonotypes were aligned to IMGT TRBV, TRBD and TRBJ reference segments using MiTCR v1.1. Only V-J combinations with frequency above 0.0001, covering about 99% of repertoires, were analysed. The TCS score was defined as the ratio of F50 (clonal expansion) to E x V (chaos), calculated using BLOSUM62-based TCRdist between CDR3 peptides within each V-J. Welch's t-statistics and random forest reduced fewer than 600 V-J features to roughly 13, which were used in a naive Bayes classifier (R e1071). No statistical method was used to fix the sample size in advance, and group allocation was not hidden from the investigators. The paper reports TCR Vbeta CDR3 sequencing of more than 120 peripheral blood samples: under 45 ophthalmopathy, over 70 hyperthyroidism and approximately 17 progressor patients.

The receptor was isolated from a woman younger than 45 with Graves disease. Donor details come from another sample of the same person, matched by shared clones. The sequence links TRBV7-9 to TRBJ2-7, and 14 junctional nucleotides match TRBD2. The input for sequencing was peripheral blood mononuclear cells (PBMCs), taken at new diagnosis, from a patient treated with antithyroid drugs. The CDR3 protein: CASSLGLTSGRAIGSYEQYF. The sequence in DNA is TGTGCCAGCAGCTTAGGGTTGACTAGCGGGAGGGCCATTGGATCCTACGAGCAGTACTTC.